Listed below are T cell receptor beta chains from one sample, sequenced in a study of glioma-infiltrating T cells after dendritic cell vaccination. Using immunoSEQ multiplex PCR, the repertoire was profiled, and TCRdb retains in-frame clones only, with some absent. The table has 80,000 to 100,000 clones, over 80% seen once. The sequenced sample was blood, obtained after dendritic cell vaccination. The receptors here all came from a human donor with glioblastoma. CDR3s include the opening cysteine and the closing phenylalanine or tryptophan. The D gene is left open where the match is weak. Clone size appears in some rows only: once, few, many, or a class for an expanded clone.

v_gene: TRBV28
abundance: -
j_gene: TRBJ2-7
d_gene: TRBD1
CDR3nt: TGTGCCAGCAGGACAGGGGGGAAGTACGAGCAGTACTTC
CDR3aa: CASRTGGKYEQYF

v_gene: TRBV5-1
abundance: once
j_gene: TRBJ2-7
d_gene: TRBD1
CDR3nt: TGCGCCAGCAGCTTCGTCCTCCTTACAGGGGTTTCCTACGAGCAGTACTTC
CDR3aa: CASSFVLLTGVSYEQYF

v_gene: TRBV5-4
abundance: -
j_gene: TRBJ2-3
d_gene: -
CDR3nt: TGTGCCAGCAGCTTGCCAGGGAAGATCTCAGATACGCAGTATTTT
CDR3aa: CASSLPGKISDTQYF

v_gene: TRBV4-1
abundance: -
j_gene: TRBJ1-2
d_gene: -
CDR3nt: TGCGCCAGCAGCCAAGACAGGATCAACAAGTATGGCTACACCTTC
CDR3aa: CASSQDRINKYGYTF

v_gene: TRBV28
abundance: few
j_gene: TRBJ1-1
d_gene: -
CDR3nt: TGTGCCGCTGGAGTCCGCACTGAAGCTTTCTTT
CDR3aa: CAAGVRTEAFF

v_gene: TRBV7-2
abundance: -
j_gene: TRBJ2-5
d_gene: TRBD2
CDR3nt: TGTGCCAGCAGCTTGAGCGGGGCGCACCAAGAGACCCAGTACTTC
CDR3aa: CASSLSGAHQETQYF

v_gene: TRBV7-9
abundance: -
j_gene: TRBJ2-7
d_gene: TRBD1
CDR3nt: TGTGCCAGCCGGGGACAGGGGGCCTACGAGCAGTACTTC
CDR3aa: CASRGQGAYEQYF

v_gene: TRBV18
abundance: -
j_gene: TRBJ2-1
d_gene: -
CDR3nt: TGTGCCAGCTCTTCTCAACAGGGATACGGCAATGAGCAGTTCTTC
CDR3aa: CASSSQQGYGNEQFF

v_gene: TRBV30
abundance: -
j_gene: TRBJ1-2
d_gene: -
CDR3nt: TGTGCCTGGAGCCCGGGGTATGGCTACACCTTC
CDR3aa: CAWSPGYGYTF

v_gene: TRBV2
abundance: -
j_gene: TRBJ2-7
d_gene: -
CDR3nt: TGTGCCAGCAGTGGGACACTTCCCTACGAGCAGTACTTC
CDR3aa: CASSGTLPYEQYF

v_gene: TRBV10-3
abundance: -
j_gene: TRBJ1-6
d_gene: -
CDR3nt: TGTGCCATCAGTGAGTCAACGGGGGGTTACGGTAATTCACCCCTCCACTTT
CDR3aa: CAISESTGGYGNSPLHF

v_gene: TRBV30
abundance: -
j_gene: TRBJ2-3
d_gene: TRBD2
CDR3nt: TGTGCCTGGAAGGCTAGCGGGGATACGCAGTATTTT
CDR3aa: CAWKASGDTQYF